What follows describes a single T cell receptor beta chain. In the source study's methods: Reference gene primer amplification yielded estimated nucleated cell counts. TCRdb's copy holds only in-frame clones and misses some; the assay was immunoSEQ multiplex PCR. The V and J calls and clone size come from that table; D and trimming were worked out from the DNA. The sample records a few hundred thousand clones, around 89% being singletons. The data originate from a study of blood T cell repertoires in COVID-19. CDR1 is SNHLY, CDR2 FYNNEI, per germline. The CDR3 is 13 residues long. V was clipped by 5 bases and J by 0 bases, with 5 bases between them.

Sequencing was carried out using peripheral blood. The receptor was isolated from a young man who had recovered from COVID-19. This rearrangement joins TRBV2 to TRBJ1-3, with a possible D match to TRBD1 (5 bases). CDR3: CASSTGSGNTIYF. CDR3 bases: TGTGCCAGCAGTACAGGCTCTGGAAACACCATATATTTT.